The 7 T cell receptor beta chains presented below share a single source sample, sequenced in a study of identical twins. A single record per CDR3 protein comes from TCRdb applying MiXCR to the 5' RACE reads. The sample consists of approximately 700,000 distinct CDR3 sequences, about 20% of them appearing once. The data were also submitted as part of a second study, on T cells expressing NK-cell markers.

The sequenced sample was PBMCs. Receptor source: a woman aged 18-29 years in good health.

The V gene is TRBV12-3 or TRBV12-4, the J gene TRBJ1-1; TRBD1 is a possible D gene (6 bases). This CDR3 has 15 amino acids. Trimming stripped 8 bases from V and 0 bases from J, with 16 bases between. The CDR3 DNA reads TGTGCCAGCCCCAGGGGCGTAGGATTGAACACTGAAGCTTTCTTT. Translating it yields CASPRGVGLNTEAFF.

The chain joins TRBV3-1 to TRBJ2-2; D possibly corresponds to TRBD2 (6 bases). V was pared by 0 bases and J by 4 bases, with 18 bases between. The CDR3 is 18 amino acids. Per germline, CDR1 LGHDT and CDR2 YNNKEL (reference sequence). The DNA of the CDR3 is TGTGCCAGCAGCCAAGAAGGCAGCGGGCCTCTCGGCACCGGGGAGCTGTTTTTT. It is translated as CASSQEGSGPLGTGELFF.

The CDR3 loop reads CAISEGGGETQYF. The CDR3 coding sequence is TGTGCCATCAGTGAAGGGGGCGGCGAGACCCAGTACTTC. This rearrangement joins TRBV10-3 to TRBJ2-5, with 7 bases identical to TRBD1. This CDR3 region has 13 residues. Germline V lookup: CDR1 ENHRY, CDR2 SYGVKD. Trimming at V came to 3 bases and at J to 5 bases, leaving 3 bases not matched to a gene.

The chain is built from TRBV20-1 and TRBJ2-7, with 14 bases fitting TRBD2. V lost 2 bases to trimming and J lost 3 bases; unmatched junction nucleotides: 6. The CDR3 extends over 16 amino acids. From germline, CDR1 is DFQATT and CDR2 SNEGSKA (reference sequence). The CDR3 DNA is TGCAGTGCTAGACAAAGGACTAGCGGGAGGTTCTACGAGCAGTACTTC. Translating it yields CSARQRTSGRFYEQYF.

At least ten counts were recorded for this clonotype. The CDR3 reads CASSQDYPPRIDEQFF. Written as DNA, the CDR3 is TGCGCCAGCAGCCAAGATTACCCCCCGCGGATCGATGAGCAGTTCTTC. The chain employs TRBV4-1 and TRBJ2-1, with D unresolved. The CDR3 has 16 residues. Trimming pared 0 bases from V and 8 bases from J, leaving 17 bases between. Germline V lookup: CDR1 MGHRA, CDR2 YSYEKL.

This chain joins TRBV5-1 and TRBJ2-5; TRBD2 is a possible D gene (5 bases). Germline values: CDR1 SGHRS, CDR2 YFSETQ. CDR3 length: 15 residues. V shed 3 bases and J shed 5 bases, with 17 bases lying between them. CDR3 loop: CASSYRPGSRETQYF. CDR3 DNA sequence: TGCGCCAGCAGCTATCGCCCGGGATCGCGGGAGACCCAGTACTTC. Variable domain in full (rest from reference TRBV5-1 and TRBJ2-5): KAGVTQTPRYLIKTRGQQVTLSCSPISGHRSVSWYQQTPGQGLQFLFEYFSETQRNKGNFPGRFSGRQFSNSRSEMNVSTLELGDSALYLCASSYRPGSRETQYFGPGTRLLVL.

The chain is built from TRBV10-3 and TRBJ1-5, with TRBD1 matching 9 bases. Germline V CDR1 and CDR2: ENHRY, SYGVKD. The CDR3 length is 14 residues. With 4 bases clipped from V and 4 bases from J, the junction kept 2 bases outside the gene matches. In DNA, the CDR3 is TGTGCCATCAGTGGGACAGGGGATAATCAGCCCCAGCATTTT. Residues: CAISGTGDNQPQHF.